These T cell receptor beta chains were read from a single sample in a study of cytomegalovirus exposure and HLA in healthy donors. The repertoire was sequenced with immunoSEQ multiplex PCR; TCRdb's copy has only in-frame clones and lacks some. Of 150,000 or so clones in the sample, 65% to 80% are singletons; the top ten hold roughly 3%. Sequenced sample: PBMCs. The receptors stem from a woman between 45 and 65 years old in good health and CMV-seropositive. CDR3s include the opening cysteine and the closing phenylalanine or tryptophan. A D gene is named only where the DNA matches it firmly. Where a row states a size, it is once, few, many or the class of an expanded clone; other rows omit it.

J,size,V,D,CDR3,DNA
TRBJ1-6,.,TRBV21-1,.,CASSNRDRGNSPLHF,TGTGCCAGCAGCAACCGGGACAGGGGAAATTCACCCCTCCACTTT
TRBJ1-2,.,TRBV28,TRBD1,CASSLFGGQGAGPYGYTF,TGTGCCAGCAGTTTATTTGGGGGACAGGGGGCCGGTCCGTATGGCTACACCTTC
TRBJ2-1,.,TRBV18,TRBD2,CASSPILGGGNNEQFF,TGTGCCAGCTCACCAATCTTGGGGGGGGGTAACAATGAGCAGTTCTTC
TRBJ2-6,few,TRBV4-3,TRBD2,CASSPQLAGGLSGANVLTF,TGCGCCAGCAGCCCCCAACTAGCGGGGGGTCTATCTGGGGCCAACGTCCTGACTTTC
TRBJ2-5,.,TRBV11-3,.,CASSLDRETQYF,TGTGCCAGCAGCTTAGACCGGGAGACCCAGTACTTC
TRBJ1-2,once,TRBV15,.,CATSRGGHEGNTF,TGTGCCACCAGCAGAGGTGGGCACGAGGGAAACACCTTC
TRBJ2-7,.,TRBV4-2,.,CASSQPAYEQYF,TGTGCCAGCAGCCAACCCGCCTACGAGCAGTACTTC
TRBJ1-2,.,TRBV5-1,.,CASSLGQDGYTF,TGCGCCAGCAGCTTGGGACAGGATGGCTACACCTTC
TRBJ2-1,few,TRBV27,.,CASSPDGGPSYNEQFF,TGTGCCAGCAGCCCCGACGGGGGGCCCTCCTACAATGAGCAGTTCTTC
TRBJ1-2,.,TRBV5-6,.,CASSPRGRGDYGYTF,TGTGCCAGCAGCCCCAGGGGCAGGGGTGACTATGGCTACACCTTC
TRBJ2-3,.,TRBV28,TRBD2,CASSFVAGGTDTQYF,TGTGCCAGCAGTTTCGTGGCGGGGGGCACAGATACGCAGTATTTT
TRBJ2-7,few,TRBV5-5,.,CASSVQGSYEQYF,TGTGCCAGCAGCGTTCAGGGGTCCTACGAGCAGTACTTC
TRBJ2-5,.,TRBV6-5,TRBD1,CASSSGPGQGETQYF,TGTGCCAGCAGTTCCGGCCCAGGACAGGGCGAGACCCAGTACTTC
TRBJ2-1,.,TRBV5-4,TRBD2,CASSRTSGSGRYNEQFF,TGTGCCAGCAGCCGGACTAGCGGGAGTGGCAGGTACAATGAGCAGTTCTTC
TRBJ2-2,.,TRBV28,TRBD2,CASSLAGGPGGELFF,TGTGCCAGCAGTTTAGCGGGAGGGCCGGGCGGGGAGCTGTTTTTT
TRBJ1-1,.,TRBV27,TRBD1,CASSLRSSPGGEAFF,TGTGCCAGCAGTTTAAGATCCAGTCCAGGGGGTGAAGCTTTCTTT
TRBJ2-5,few,TRBV5-5,.,CASSLAREETQYF,TGTGCCAGCAGCTTGGCGCGGGAAGAGACCCAGTACTTC